The rows below give T cell receptor beta chains drawn from one sample of a study of control samples from healthy donors and cancer patients. Assay used: immunoSEQ multiplex PCR; TCRdb lists only in-frame clones, some missing. The table shows a few hundred thousand clones, with 75% to 95% occurring only once. What was sequenced was PBMCs. The source of these receptors is a man aged 35 to 55 with head and neck cancer. CDR3s leave out the opening cysteine and the closing phenylalanine or tryptophan. Fields, in order: V gene, CDR3 protein.

TRBV5-1,ASSLAVRAGQVLIYGYT
TRBV10-3,AISLGPSYEQY
TRBV4-3,ASSHFGGIEQF
TRBV19,ASTTSRHPGVNTGELF
TRBV7-9,ASSLRETGGYNEQF
TRBV4-1,ASSQLGLAGGRVSGNEQF
TRBV4-2,ASSPRAPGDTQY
TRBV27,ASSLSFSGNSPLH
TRBV10-1,ASSESVYSTDTQY
TRBV19,ASSGSGTGAYEQY
TRBV5-1,ASSDSSNEQF
TRBV6-6,ASSYYRTSGVGEQF
TRBV28,ASRDHFQETQY
TRBV4-3,ASSHERGQNTEAF
TRBV28,ASRGQGVSEKLF
TRBV4-1,ASSPIRTDSGNTIY
TRBV19,ASSTVSTGGGTDTQY
TRBV27,ASSLYPGTNEKLF
TRBV7-3,ASSLAGTGAGANVLT
TRBV28,ASSFGGRGPNEKLF
TRBV28,ASCALVTGELF
TRBV5-1,ASSPSGSSYNSPLH
TRBV5-6,ASSPEGTGGILEQY
TRBV24-1,ATGGGKPYTDTQY
TRBV10-2,ASSGGFGTGELF
TRBV2,ASSGGRNQPQH
TRBV11-3,ASSLGWGVPYEQY
TRBV19,ASSPSGTAVGSSSAQH
TRBV6-5,ASSRLGGGEQY
TRBV28,ASSLRVQETQY
TRBV7-2,ASRKQGEQF
TRBV11-2,ASSLEQGTDTQY
TRBV5-1,ASSTGTGGYEQY
TRBV27,ASRGLALKQETQY